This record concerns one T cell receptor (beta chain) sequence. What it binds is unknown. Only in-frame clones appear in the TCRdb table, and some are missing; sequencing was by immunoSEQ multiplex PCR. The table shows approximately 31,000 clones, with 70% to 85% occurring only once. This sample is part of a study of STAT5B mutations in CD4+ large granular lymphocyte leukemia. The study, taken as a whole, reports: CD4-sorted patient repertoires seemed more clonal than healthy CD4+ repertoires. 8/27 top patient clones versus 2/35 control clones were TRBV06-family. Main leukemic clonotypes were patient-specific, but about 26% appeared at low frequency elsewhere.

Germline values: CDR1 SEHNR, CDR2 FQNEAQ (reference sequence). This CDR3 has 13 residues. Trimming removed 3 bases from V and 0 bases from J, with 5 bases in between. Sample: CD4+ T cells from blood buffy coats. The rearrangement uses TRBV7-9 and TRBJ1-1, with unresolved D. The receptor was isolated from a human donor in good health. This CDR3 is CASSFSVNTEAFF. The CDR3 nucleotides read TGTGCCAGCAGCTTTAGTGTGAACACTGAAGCTTTCTTT.